This TCR beta chain emerged from a study of blood T cell repertoires in COVID-19. TCRdb's table, derived via immunoSEQ multiplex PCR, lists solely in-frame clones and lacks some. The profile shows under 350,000 clones, around 88% of them singletons. The V and J ends lost 6 bases and 3 bases respectively, with 5 bases between them. The CDR3 is 12 residues long. Germline V gene data show CDR1 as MNHEY and CDR2 as SVGAGI. This clone was counted a single time. The source is a man aged 40-49 years with acute or convalescent COVID-19. Material for sequencing was peripheral blood. The V call is TRBV6-5, the J call TRBJ2-2; D gene unclear. The CDR3 DNA reads TGTGCCAGCAGCTCCTACACCGGGGAGCTGTTTTTT. This sequence encodes CASSSYTGELFF.